The rows below give T cell receptor delta chains drawn from one sample of a study of Vδ1+ human thymocytes. TCRdb fed the multiplex PCR reads to CATT. The sample includes under 80,000 delta-chain clones, 30% to 45% of them seen just once. The sequencing input was Vdelta1+ gamma-delta thymocytes from the thymus. These receptors all come from a boy under two years old who had congenital heart surgery. The CDR3 runs from the conserved cysteine through the conserved F or W. Each record gives: clone size, V gene, D gene, J gene, CDR3 protein, CDR3 DNA. The D gene is left open where the match is weak. A row's size may be missing; if present it is once, few, many or a size class.

clone_size: .; v_call: TRDV1; d_call: .; j_call: TRDJ1; cdr3_aa: CALGVIPPSTGTCDTDKLIF; cdr3_nt: TGTGCTCTTGGGGTTATTCCACCCTCCACGGGGACCTGTGACACCGATAAACTCATCTTT
clone_size: .; v_call: TRDV1; d_call: TRDD3; j_call: TRDJ1; cdr3_aa: CALGEPKALGGSADKLIF; cdr3_nt: TGTGCTCTTGGGGAACCCAAAGCCCTTGGGGGATCCGCCGATAAACTCATCTTT
clone_size: once; v_call: TRDV1; d_call: .; j_call: TRDJ1; cdr3_aa: CALGEPGDLRDTDKLIF; cdr3_nt: TGTGCTCTTGGGGAACCAGGGGATCTTAGGGACACCGATAAACTCATCTTT
clone_size: .; v_call: TRDV1; d_call: TRDD3; j_call: TRDJ1; cdr3_aa: CALGEAFRLPPNGGYSYTDKLIF; cdr3_nt: TGTGCTCTTGGGGAAGCATTCAGGTTACCTCCCAATGGGGGATACTCGTACACCGATAAACTCATCTTT
clone_size: few; v_call: TRDV1; d_call: .; j_call: TRDJ1; cdr3_aa: CALGELLGVGVYTDKLIF; cdr3_nt: TGTGCTCTTGGGGAACTCCTCGGGGTGGGGGTGTACACCGATAAACTCATCTTT
clone_size: .; v_call: TRDV1; d_call: .; j_call: TRDJ1; cdr3_aa: CALGELVSLSSYRRWGLLSDKLIF; cdr3_nt: TGTGCTCTTGGGGAACTTGTATCTTTGTCGTCCTACCGGCGATGGGGGCTCCTTAGCGATAAACTCATCTTT
clone_size: few; v_call: TRDV1; d_call: .; j_call: TRDJ1; cdr3_aa: CALGEMSRWTGQLIF; cdr3_nt: TGTGCTCTTGGGGAAATGTCCCGGTGGACGGGCCAACTCATCTTT
clone_size: .; v_call: TRDV1; d_call: TRDD3; j_call: TRDJ1; cdr3_aa: CALGEWPVLGDHKLIF; cdr3_nt: TGTGCTCTTGGGGAATGGCCCGTACTGGGGGATCATAAACTCATCTTT
clone_size: few; v_call: TRDV1; d_call: TRDD3; j_call: TRDJ1; cdr3_aa: CALGERRPTPRRWGIDTDKLIF; cdr3_nt: TGTGCTCTTGGGGAACGGCGTCCTACCCCCCGTCGTTGGGGGATCGACACCGATAAACTCATCTTT
clone_size: .; v_call: TRDV1; d_call: .; j_call: TRDJ1; cdr3_aa: CALGEQGLPASLGDKLIF; cdr3_nt: TGTGCTCTTGGGGAACAAGGCCTTCCTGCGTCACTGGGGGATAAACTCATCTTT
clone_size: few; v_call: TRDV1; d_call: TRDD3; j_call: TRDJ1; cdr3_aa: CALGELGTPAGDTPDKLIF; cdr3_nt: TGTGCTCTTGGGGAACTAGGTACTCCCGCGGGGGATACGCCTGATAAACTCATCTTT
clone_size: few; v_call: TRDV1; d_call: TRDD3; j_call: TRDJ1; cdr3_aa: CALGEPRPATLLGDVVLIF; cdr3_nt: TGTGCTCTTGGGGAACCCCGTCCTGCGACTTTACTGGGGGATGTGGTACTCATCTTT
clone_size: .; v_call: TRDV1; d_call: TRDD3; j_call: TRDJ1; cdr3_aa: CALGAALERWGIRTDKLIF; cdr3_nt: TGTGCTCTTGGGGCCGCTCTAGAGCGATGGGGGATACGCACCGATAAACTCATCTTT
clone_size: .; v_call: TRDV1; d_call: TRDD3; j_call: TRDJ1; cdr3_aa: CALGAVTGGSYTDKLIF; cdr3_nt: TGTGCTCTTGGGGCCGTGACTGGGGGATCGTACACCGATAAACTCATCTTT
clone_size: .; v_call: TRDV1; d_call: TRDD3; j_call: TRDJ1; cdr3_aa: CALGEPSTTLGGYTDKLIF; cdr3_nt: TGTGCTCTTGGGGAACCGTCTACGACGCTGGGGGGGTACACCGATAAACTCATCTTT
clone_size: few; v_call: TRDV1; d_call: TRDD3; j_call: TRDJ1; cdr3_aa: CALGDSRDTGGYAGDKLIF; cdr3_nt: TGTGCTCTTGGGGACAGCCGCGACACTGGGGGATACGCGGGGGATAAACTCATCTTT
clone_size: few; v_call: TRDV1; d_call: TRDD3; j_call: TRDJ1; cdr3_aa: CALGPFPRVWDTVDKLIF; cdr3_nt: TGTGCTCTTGGGCCCTTCCCCCGGGTGTGGGATACGGTAGATAAACTCATCTTT
clone_size: .; v_call: TRDV1; d_call: TRDD3; j_call: TRDJ1; cdr3_aa: CALGELGCLLGTATDKLIF; cdr3_nt: TGTGCTCTTGGGGAACTAGGGTGTTTACTGGGGACCGCCACCGATAAACTCATCTTT
clone_size: .; v_call: TRDV1; d_call: TRDD3; j_call: TRDJ1; cdr3_aa: CALGERDGGYVLPYTDKLIF; cdr3_nt: TGTGCTCTTGGGGAACGTGATGGGGGATACGTCTTACCGTACACCGATAAACTCATCTTT
clone_size: few; v_call: TRDV1; d_call: TRDD3; j_call: TRDJ1; cdr3_aa: CALGEREIPSWGILADKLIF; cdr3_nt: TGTGCTCTTGGGGAACGGGAAATTCCCTCCTGGGGGATACTCGCCGATAAACTCATCTTT
clone_size: .; v_call: TRDV1; d_call: .; j_call: TRDJ1; cdr3_aa: CALGEPDQPRNGRWCDKLIF; cdr3_nt: TGTGCTCTTGGGGAGCCCGACCAACCCCGGAACGGACGCTGGTGCGATAAACTCATCTTT
clone_size: .; v_call: TRDV1; d_call: .; j_call: TRDJ1; cdr3_aa: CALGARLGVPYTDKLIF; cdr3_nt: TGTGCTCTTGGGGCTCGCCTGGGTGTCCCGTACACCGATAAACTCATCTTT
clone_size: .; v_call: TRDV1; d_call: TRDD3; j_call: TRDJ1; cdr3_aa: CALGEQLVVGDKGGLIF; cdr3_nt: TGTGCTCTTGGGGAACAACTCGTAGTGGGGGATAAGGGAGGACTCATCTTT
clone_size: once; v_call: TRDV2; d_call: .; j_call: TRDJ1; cdr3_aa: CACATVGGWQYTDKLIF; cdr3_nt: TGTGCCTGTGCCACCGTCGGGGGGTGGCAGTACACCGATAAACTCATCTTT
clone_size: .; v_call: TRDV1; d_call: .; j_call: TRDJ1; cdr3_aa: CALGGSSPDKLIF; cdr3_nt: TGTGCTCTTGGGGGTTCCTCCCCGGATAAACTCATCTTT
clone_size: few; v_call: TRDV1; d_call: TRDD3; j_call: TRDJ1; cdr3_aa: CALGEPVRWGIRQYTDKLIF; cdr3_nt: TGTGCTCTTGGGGAACCCGTTAGGTGGGGGATACGCCAATACACCGATAAACTCATCTTT
clone_size: .; v_call: TRDV1; d_call: TRDD3; j_call: TRDJ1; cdr3_aa: CALGPPAFPGTGGTFTDKLIF; cdr3_nt: TGTGCTCTTGGGCCACCGGCCTTCCCAGGTACTGGGGGGACCTTCACCGATAAACTCATCTTT
clone_size: .; v_call: TRDV1; d_call: .; j_call: TRDJ1; cdr3_aa: CALGGTHLHLDKLIF; cdr3_nt: TGTGCTCTTGGGGGGACCCACCTCCACCTGGATAAACTCATCTTT
clone_size: .; v_call: TRDV1; d_call: .; j_call: TRDJ1; cdr3_aa: CALGEGPYADKLIF; cdr3_nt: TGTGCTCTTGGGGAAGGGCCCTACGCCGATAAACTCATCTTT
clone_size: .; v_call: TRDV1; d_call: .; j_call: TRDJ1; cdr3_aa: CALGNPLRRDMEYTDKLIF; cdr3_nt: TGTGCTCTTGGGAACCCCTTACGCCGGGATATGGAATACACCGATAAACTCATCTTT
clone_size: few; v_call: TRDV1; d_call: .; j_call: TRDJ1; cdr3_aa: CALGEVALLPLMYTDKLIF; cdr3_nt: TGTGCTCTTGGGGAAGTTGCACTACTTCCACTGATGTACACCGATAAACTCATCTTT
clone_size: .; v_call: TRDV1; d_call: .; j_call: TRDJ1; cdr3_aa: CALGELTVNYAGGGRADKLIF; cdr3_nt: TGTGCTCTTGGGGAACTTACTGTCAACTACGCCGGAGGGGGGAGGGCCGATAAACTCATCTTT
clone_size: few; v_call: TRDV1; d_call: .; j_call: TRDJ1; cdr3_aa: CALGEARERVPTPILGIGGCTDKLIF; cdr3_nt: TGTGCTCTTGGGGAAGCCCGCGAGAGAGTTCCTACCCCCATACTGGGGATAGGGGGATGCACCGATAAACTCATCTTT
clone_size: few; v_call: TRDV1; d_call: .; j_call: TRDJ1; cdr3_aa: CALGEESPSPPTDKLIF; cdr3_nt: TGTGCTCTTGGGGAGGAGTCTCCTTCCCCTCCCACCGATAAACTCATCTTT
clone_size: few; v_call: TRDV1; d_call: TRDD3; j_call: TRDJ1; cdr3_aa: CALGDAKIGGDVPGKLIF; cdr3_nt: TGTGCTCTTGGGGATGCTAAAATTGGGGGAGACGTCCCAGGTAAACTCATCTTT
clone_size: .; v_call: TRDV1; d_call: TRDD2; j_call: TRDJ1; cdr3_aa: CALGKGVIPTHKLIF; cdr3_nt: TGTGCTCTTGGGAAGGGAGTAATTCCTACACATAAACTCATCTTT
clone_size: .; v_call: TRDV1; d_call: TRDD3; j_call: TRDJ1; cdr3_aa: CALGAPRSHVLGIGYTDKLIF; cdr3_nt: TGTGCTCTTGGGGCTCCACGATCCCACGTACTGGGGATAGGATACACCGACAAACTCATCTTT
clone_size: .; v_call: TRDV1; d_call: TRDD3; j_call: TRDJ1; cdr3_aa: CALGELEPLQGDNGLCPKVGVTDKLIF; cdr3_nt: TGTGCTCTTGGGGAACTTGAACCCCTACAAGGGGATAATGGCTTGTGCCCGAAGGTGGGGGTCACCGATAAACTCATCTTT
clone_size: .; v_call: TRDV1; d_call: .; j_call: TRDJ1; cdr3_aa: CALGEEYLRTFKLIF; cdr3_nt: TGTGCTCTTGGGGAAGAGTACCTTCGTACTTTTAAACTCATCTTT
clone_size: .; v_call: TRDV1; d_call: TRDD3; j_call: TRDJ1; cdr3_aa: CALGERDPLRGLLGATYTDKLIF; cdr3_nt: TGTGCTCTTGGGGAACGGGACCCCTTACGAGGCCTACTGGGGGCCACGTACACCGATAAACTCATCTTT
clone_size: few; v_call: TRDV1; d_call: TRDD3; j_call: TRDJ1; cdr3_aa: CALGVSRGWGTPNTDKLIF; cdr3_nt: TGTGCTCTTGGGGTCTCGCGGGGCTGGGGGACTCCTAACACCGATAAACTCATCTTT
clone_size: .; v_call: TRDV1; d_call: .; j_call: TRDJ1; cdr3_aa: CALGAIEREGKLIF; cdr3_nt: TGTGCTCTTGGGGCAATTGAGCGCGAAGGTAAACTCATCTTT
clone_size: few; v_call: TRDV1; d_call: .; j_call: TRDJ1; cdr3_aa: CALGATVLRVCPRGETDKLIF; cdr3_nt: TGTGCTCTTGGGGCCACTGTACTACGCGTTTGCCCCCGGGGTGAGACCGATAAACTCATCTTT
clone_size: .; v_call: TRDV1; d_call: TRDD3; j_call: TRDJ1; cdr3_aa: CALGELAPTRGYALEALKLIF; cdr3_nt: TGTGCTCTTGGGGAACTCGCCCCAACGAGGGGATACGCGTTAGAGGCCCTGAAACTCATCTTT
clone_size: .; v_call: TRDV1; d_call: TRDD3; j_call: TRDJ1; cdr3_aa: CALGEPASPGGYGDKLIF; cdr3_nt: TGTGCTCTTGGGGAACCCGCCTCTCCTGGGGGATACGGCGATAAACTCATCTTT
clone_size: .; v_call: TRDV1; d_call: TRDD3; j_call: TRDJ1; cdr3_aa: CALGENGGGYLSQGDKLIF; cdr3_nt: TGTGCTCTTGGGGAAAACGGTGGGGGATACTTATCCCAAGGCGATAAACTCATCTTT
clone_size: .; v_call: TRDV1; d_call: TRDD3; j_call: TRDJ1; cdr3_aa: CALGPDPGETGGYAADKLIF; cdr3_nt: TGTGCTCTTGGTCCGGATCCGGGTGAAACTGGGGGATACGCGGCGGATAAACTCATCTTT
clone_size: .; v_call: TRDV1; d_call: .; j_call: TRDJ1; cdr3_aa: CALGELSSPHRSYTDKLIF; cdr3_nt: TGTGCTCTTGGGGAACTCTCTTCCCCGCATCGCTCCTACACCGATAAACTCATCTTT
clone_size: .; v_call: TRDV1; d_call: TRDD3; j_call: TRDJ1; cdr3_aa: CALGGFPHTDCTGGVPTTDKLIF; cdr3_nt: TGTGCTCTTGGGGGATTTCCCCATACCGATTGTACTGGGGGAGTCCCTACAACCGATAAACTCATCTTT
clone_size: few; v_call: TRDV1; d_call: TRDD2; j_call: TRDJ1; cdr3_aa: CALGELLIPTPSHYKLIF; cdr3_nt: TGTGCTCTTGGGGAACTTCTAATTCCTACCCCCTCTCATTATAAACTCATCTTT
clone_size: few; v_call: TRDV1; d_call: TRDD3; j_call: TRDJ1; cdr3_aa: CALGEPQGIHDKLIF; cdr3_nt: TGTGCTCTTGGGGAACCCCAGGGGATACACGATAAACTCATCTTT
clone_size: few; v_call: TRDV1; d_call: .; j_call: TRDJ1; cdr3_aa: CALGELGTFLRMLGPGIHLPDKLIF; cdr3_nt: TGTGCTCTTGGGGAATTGGGGACCTTCCTCAGGATGTTGGGACCGGGGATACACTTACCAGATAAACTCATCTTT
clone_size: .; v_call: TRDV1; d_call: .; j_call: TRDJ1; cdr3_aa: CALGKVPSGKLIF; cdr3_nt: TGTGCTCTTGGGAAAGTTCCCTCCGGTAAACTCATCTTT
clone_size: few; v_call: TRDV1; d_call: TRDD2; j_call: TRDJ1; cdr3_aa: CALGEPSAFLRKGWDKLIF; cdr3_nt: TGTGCTCTTGGGGAACCGTCGGCCTTCCTACGTAAAGGTTGGGATAAACTCATCTTT
clone_size: few; v_call: TRDV1; d_call: .; j_call: TRDJ1; cdr3_aa: CALGNSALQVGGGYTDKLIF; cdr3_nt: TGTGCTCTTGGGAACTCGGCCCTACAGGTTGGGGGTGGGTACACCGATAAACTCATCTTT
clone_size: few; v_call: TRDV1; d_call: TRDD2; j_call: TRDJ1; cdr3_aa: CALGETTPSYYWGRGADKLIF; cdr3_nt: TGTGCTCTTGGGGAAACTACGCCTTCCTACTATTGGGGGAGGGGAGCCGATAAACTCATCTTT
clone_size: few; v_call: TRDV1; d_call: TRDD3; j_call: TRDJ1; cdr3_aa: CALGEPPQLPLLGDREGSTDKLIF; cdr3_nt: TGTGCTCTTGGGGAGCCTCCACAGTTGCCCTTACTGGGGGATCGCGAGGGGAGCACCGATAAACTCATCTTT
clone_size: .; v_call: TRDV1; d_call: .; j_call: TRDJ1; cdr3_aa: CALGERPSSFYWGQDIDKLIF; cdr3_nt: TGTGCTCTTGGGGAACGTCCTTCCTCCTTTTACTGGGGCCAAGATATCGATAAACTCATCTTT
clone_size: few; v_call: TRDV1; d_call: .; j_call: TRDJ1; cdr3_aa: CALGDGPSYVLGDATDKLIF; cdr3_nt: TGTGCTCTTGGGGATGGGCCTTCCTACGTACTGGGGGACGCCACCGATAAACTCATCTTT
clone_size: .; v_call: TRDV1; d_call: TRDD3; j_call: TRDJ1; cdr3_aa: CALGEPTTYWGYTDKLIF; cdr3_nt: TGTGCTCTTGGGGAACCCACTACTTACTGGGGGTACACCGATAAACTCATCTTT